This T cell receptor (beta chain) is from a study of T cell changes during pregnancy in multiple sclerosis. There are 15 residues in the CDR3. The repertoire was sequenced with immunoSEQ multiplex PCR; TCRdb's copy has only in-frame clones and lacks some. Counted here are 80,000 to 100,000 clones, about nine tenths occurring once; the ten biggest clones make up over 0.6%. The chain joins TRBV21-1 to TRBJ1-1; the table's TRBD1 call for D was not verified on the DNA. TRBV21-1 is described as a pseudogene. This TCR was recovered from a female donor in good health, enrolled as a control in a pregnancy study. The sequencing used peripheral blood, collected in the second trimester of pregnancy. CDR3 residues: CASSKEDRGREKAFF. DNA of the CDR3: TGTGCCAGCAGCAAAGAAGACAGGGGTCGGGAGAAAGCTTTCTTT.